This entry lists 15 T cell receptor beta chains sequenced from one sample in a study of blood T cell repertoires in COVID-19. Clones were sequenced by immunoSEQ multiplex PCR, and TCRdb holds only the in-frame ones, with some missing. The sample comprises about 24,000 clones, about 88% of which are singletons, and roughly a fifth rests with the top ten. The sequencing sample was made of peripheral blood. The receptors were gathered from a human donor in a cohort sampled during active COVID-19.

The rearrangement joins TRBV6-5 to TRBJ2-7; no clear D. Germline V gene data show CDR1 as MNHEY and CDR2 as SVGAGI. CDR3 length: 13 residues. Trimming cost V 6 bases and J 4 bases, with 13 bases left between them. The DNA of the CDR3 is TGTGCCAGCAGACTTACCCCCAATTACGAGCAGTACTTC. It specifies CASRLTPNYEQYF.

The rearrangement uses TRBV7-2 and TRBJ2-7, with D perhaps TRBD1 (8 bases). CDR1 is SGHTA and CDR2 is FQGNSA in the germline V gene. Deletions cut 5 bases from V and 0 bases from J, with 17 bases between. The CDR3 extends over 16 amino acids. The CDR3 sequence is CASSPRTGRASYEQYF. CDR3 nucleotide sequence: TGTGCCAGCAGCCCCCGGACAGGGAGGGCCTCCTACGAGCAGTACTTC. Supplemented by reference TRBV7-2 and TRBJ2-7, the full variable domain reads GAGVSQSPSNKVTEKGKDVELRCDPISGHTALYWYRQSLGQGLEFLIYFQGNSAPDKSGLPSDRFSAERTGGSVSTLTIQRTQQEDSAVYLCASSPRTGRASYEQYFGPGTRLTVT.

This rearrangement joins TRBV29-1 to TRBJ2-1, with D tentatively TRBD1 (6 bases). Germline-derived CDR1 and CDR2 are SQVTM and ANQGSEA. The CDR3 covers 13 residues. Trimming removed 6 bases from V and 7 bases from J, with 16 bases in between. The CDR3 DNA reads as TGCAGCGTCGGGGATCACCAGGGGAATGAGCAGTTCTTC. It specifies CSVGDHQGNEQFF.

The chain recombines TRBV4-2 with TRBJ1-6; 7 bases align to TRBD1. Germline lookup yields CDR1 LGHNA and CDR2 YNFKEQ. CDR3 length: 14 amino acids. V shed 1 base and J 7 bases; nucleotides not matched to a gene: 1. CDR3 loop: CASSQGDSNSPLHF. DNA of the CDR3: TGTGCCAGCAGCCAAGGGGACAGCAATTCACCCCTCCACTTT.

In its sample, this clone was seen once. The V and J genes are TRBV7-2 and TRBJ1-4; 10 bases map to TRBD1. J was trimmed by 7 bases and V by 4 bases; bases with no gene match: 6. This CDR3 is 15 amino acids long. Germline-derived CDR1 and CDR2 are SGHTA and FQGNSA. CDR3 sequence reads: CASSSPDRGIEKLFF. The DNA of the CDR3 is TGTGCCAGCAGCTCCCCGGACAGGGGGATTGAAAAACTGTTTTTT.

The chain couples TRBV5-8 to TRBJ2-3; TRBD2 agrees at 10 bases. The V gene's germline CDR1 is SGHTS and CDR2 YDEGEE. V shed 3 bases and J 4 bases; nucleotides not matched to a gene: 14. CDR3 length equals 18 residues. The CDR3 protein is CASSSKPASGSFADTQYF. The CDR3 bases are TGTGCCAGCAGCTCAAAACCCGCTAGCGGGAGCTTCGCAGATACGCAGTATTTT.

The rearrangement joins TRBV6-4 to TRBJ2-2, with a weak D call TRBD1 (6 bases). Germline V gene lookup returns CDR1 MRHNA and CDR2 SNTAGT. This CDR3 has 16 residues. Trimming stripped 5 bases from V and 2 bases from J, with 15 bases between. This CDR3 is CASSRHRTANTGELFF. Here the CDR3 DNA reads TGTGCCAGCAGTAGGCATCGGACAGCCAACACCGGGGAGCTGTTTTTT.

The chain combines TRBV4-1 with TRBJ2-2; the D is unclear. Germline assignment: CDR1 MGHRA and CDR2 YSYEKL. V lost 0 bases and J lost 5, with 4 bases in between. The CDR3 is made up of 13 amino acids. The CDR3 here is CASSQEATGELFF. CDR3 DNA: TGCGCCAGCAGCCAAGAGGCAACCGGGGAGCTGTTTTTT.

V usage is TRBV4-1 and J usage is TRBJ1-1; TRBD1 matches at 7 bases. The germline CDR1 and CDR2 sequences are MGHRA and YSYEKL. V was clipped by 4 bases and J by 4 bases; unmatched bases: 9. This CDR3 spans 15 amino acids. This CDR3 reads CASSLGYRGATEAFF. The CDR3 coding sequence is TGCGCCAGCAGCCTCGGTTACAGGGGAGCCACTGAAGCTTTCTTT.

CDR3 bases: TGTGCCTGGCGACAGGTCCCCTCTGGAAACACCATATATTTT. Its translation: CAWRQVPSGNTIYF. The rearrangement links TRBV30 to TRBJ1-3; TRBD1 might be the D (6 bases). Germline values: CDR1 GTSNPN, CDR2 SVGIG (reference sequence). The CDR3 sequence is 14 residues long. V was shortened by 5 bases and J by 0 bases, with 11 bases between the two germline ends.

The chain couples TRBV2 to TRBJ2-7; no clear D. Trimming stripped 1 base from V and 4 bases from J, with 8 bases between. Per the germline V gene, CDR1 is SNHLY and CDR2 is FYNNEI. The CDR3 totals 13 residues. For the CDR3, the DNA is TGTGCCAGCAGTGAAGAGAGGAATTACGAGCAGTACTTC. Amino acids: CASSEERNYEQYF. Full variable domain (outside the CDR3, taken from reference TRBV2 and TRBJ2-7): EPEVTQTPSHQVTQMGQEVILRCVPISNHLYFYWYRQILGQKVEFLVSFYNNEISEKSEIFDDQFSVERPDGSNFTLKIRSTKLEDSAMYFCASSEERNYEQYFGPGTRLTVT.

This sequence joins TRBV7-7 and TRBJ2-3; possible D gene TRBD2, 6 bases. Trimming took off 6 bases at V and 2 bases at J, with 18 bases between the two ends. Germline CDR1 SSHAT, CDR2 FNYEAQ (reference sequence). The CDR3 consists of 16 residues. This chain's CDR3 is CASSTGLSSNTDTQYF. CDR3 DNA: TGTGCCAGCAGTACGGGACTGTCCTCCAACACAGATACGCAGTATTTT. Full variable domain (remainder filled in from reference TRBV7-7 and TRBJ2-3): GAGVSQSPRYKVTKRGQDVTLRCDPISSHATLYWYQQALGQGPEFLTYFNYEAQPDKSGLPSDRFSAERPEGSISTLTIQRTEQRDSAMYRCASSTGLSSNTDTQYFGPGTRLTVL.

The V and J genes are TRBV7-6 and TRBJ2-2; TRBD2 is a possible D gene (6 bases). CDR1 and CDR2 (germline): SGHVS, FNYEAQ. Trimming took 6 bases from V and 0 from J, leaving 11 bases between them. There are 15 residues in the CDR3. CDR3 bases: TGTGCCAGCAGGTTCCGGGACTCGAACACCGGGGAGCTGTTTTTT. It specifies CASRFRDSNTGELFF.

This chain uses TRBV6-2 or TRBV6-3 with TRBJ1-5; 9 nucleotides line up with TRBD1. The CDR3 runs to 15 residues. V trimming: 5 bases; J trimming: 6 bases; junction bases outside the gene matches: 8. CDR1 is MNHEY and CDR2 is SVGEGT in the germline V gene. The CDR3 reads CASSPTGGNGQPQHF. CDR3 bases: TGTGCCAGCAGTCCGACAGGGGGAAATGGTCAGCCCCAGCATTTT.

The J gene is TRBJ2-1, the V gene TRBV4-2, with 8 bases identical to TRBD2. The length of the CDR3 is 16 residues. The junction had 5 bases not matched to a gene; V was cut back by 1 base and J by 3 bases. Germline V lookup: CDR1 LGHNA, CDR2 YNFKEQ. The CDR3: CASSQVTSAYYNEQFF. The CDR3 bases are TGTGCCAGCAGCCAAGTGACTAGCGCCTACTACAATGAGCAGTTCTTC.